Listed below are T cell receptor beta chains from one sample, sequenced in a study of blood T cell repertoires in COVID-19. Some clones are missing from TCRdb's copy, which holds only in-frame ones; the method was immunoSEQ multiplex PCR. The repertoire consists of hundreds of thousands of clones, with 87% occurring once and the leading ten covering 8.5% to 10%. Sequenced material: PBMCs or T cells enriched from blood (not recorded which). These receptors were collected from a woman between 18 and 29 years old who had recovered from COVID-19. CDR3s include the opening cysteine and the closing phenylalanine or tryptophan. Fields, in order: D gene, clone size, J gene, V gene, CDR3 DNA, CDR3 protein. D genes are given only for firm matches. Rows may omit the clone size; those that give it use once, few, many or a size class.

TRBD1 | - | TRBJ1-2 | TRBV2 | TGTGCCAGCAGCCCGGGACAGGGGTATGGCTACACCTTC | CASSPGQGYGYTF
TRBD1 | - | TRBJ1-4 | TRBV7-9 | TGTGCCAGCAGCGCCCGGACAGGGGGCCCGAGTATCGTCATTGAAAAACTGTTTTTT | CASSARTGGPSIVIEKLFF
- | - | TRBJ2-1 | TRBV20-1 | TGCAGTGCTAGTGTGCCCGGAGGATACAATGAGCAGTTCTTC | CSASVPGGYNEQFF
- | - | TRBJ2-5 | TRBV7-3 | TGTGCCAGCAGCTTAAACCCGAGAGAGACCCAGTACTTC | CASSLNPRETQYF
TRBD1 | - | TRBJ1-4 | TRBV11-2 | TGTGCCAGCAGCCCGACAGGGGGCGGGGAAAAACTGTTTTTT | CASSPTGGGEKLFF
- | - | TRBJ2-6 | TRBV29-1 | TGCAGCGTTGTTAACTCTGGGGCCAACGTCCTGACTTTC | CSVVNSGANVLTF
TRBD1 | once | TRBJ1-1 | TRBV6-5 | TGTGCCAGCAGTCACAGGGACAGGGGAAAGGCTTTCTTT | CASSHRDRGKAFF
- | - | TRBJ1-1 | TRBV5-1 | TGCGCCAGCACCTATACAGGGTACACTGAAGCTTTCTTT | CASTYTGYTEAFF
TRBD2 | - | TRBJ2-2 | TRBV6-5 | TGTGCCAGCAGACCTACGGGGGGGAACACCGGGGAGCTGTTTTTT | CASRPTGGNTGELFF
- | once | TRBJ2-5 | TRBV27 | TGTGCCAGCTCTAGTTACGGTGAGACCCAGTACTTC | CASSSYGETQYF
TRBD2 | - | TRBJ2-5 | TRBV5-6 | TGTGCCAGCAGCTTGACTAGCGGATACCTACTGGCAGGAGAGACCCAGTACTTC | CASSLTSGYLLAGETQYF
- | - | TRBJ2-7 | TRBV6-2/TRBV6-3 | TGTGCCAGCAGTTCTCGAGGGATCCGATACTCCTACGAGCAGTACTTC | CASSSRGIRYSYEQYF
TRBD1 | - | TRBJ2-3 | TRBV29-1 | TGCAGCGTTCCAATAGGGGGCGATTCGGATACGCAGTATTTT | CSVPIGGDSDTQYF
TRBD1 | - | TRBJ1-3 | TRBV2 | TGTGCCAGCAGCAGGGGGATTCCTGGAAACACCATATATTTT | CASSRGIPGNTIYF
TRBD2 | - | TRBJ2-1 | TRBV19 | TGTGCCACAACTAGCGGGACTGACCCAGGGCAGTTCTTC | CATTSGTDPGQFF
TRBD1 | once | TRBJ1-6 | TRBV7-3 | TGTGCCAGCAGCTTAACTCTGGCAGGGGGTAATTCACCCCTCCACTTT | CASSLTLAGGNSPLHF
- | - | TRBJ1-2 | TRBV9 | TGTGCCAGCAGCGTAGTCGGAGGCCACTATTATGGCTACACCTTC | CASSVVGGHYYGYTF
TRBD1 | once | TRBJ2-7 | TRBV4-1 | TGCGCCAGCAGCCAACCGACAGGGAGTGAGCAGTACTTC | CASSQPTGSEQYF
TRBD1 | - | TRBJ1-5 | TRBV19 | TGTGCCAGTAGTATCAGGGGGGTAGGAGGGATCGATCAGCCCCAGCATTTT | CASSIRGVGGIDQPQHF
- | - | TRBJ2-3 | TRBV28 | TGTGCCAGCAGTTTCGACCGGGGATCGGCAGATACGCAGTATTTT | CASSFDRGSADTQYF